These T cell receptor beta chains were read from a single sample in a study of cytotoxic CD8 clonotypes in ibrutinib-treated CLL. TCRdb's table, derived via immunoSEQ multiplex PCR, lists solely in-frame clones and lacks some. The table has about 120,000 clones, about 53% seen once; the top ten hold more than 35%. Sequenced here: PBMCs, sampled after 24 months of ibrutinib treatment. These receptor sequences come from a human donor with chronic lymphocytic leukemia. Each CDR3 is given with its conserved first and last residue.

v_call cdr3_aa
TRBV5-1 CASSLASGGAMRTDTQYF
TRBV5-1 CASSLAGGSNYGYTF
TRBV7-2 CASSLPDRPPYF
TRBV6-1 CASSDPSGVRGTQYF
TRBV5-1 CASSFSGSTGELFF
TRBV4-1 CASSRGTSGETQYF
TRBV6-5 CASSYSEGIGELFF
TRBV5-1 CASSLAGDLINEQFF
TRBV7-9 CASSLTGPKKGNYGYTF
TRBV6-5 CASSRRGGSTGELFF
TRBV11-3 CASSAGQPYEQYF
TRBV19 CASSFRDRGPGNTIYF
TRBV19 CASSIGTGGVNEQFF
TRBV2 CASRDNAAEAFF
TRBV5-1 CASGLLGNEETQYF
TRBV6-5 CASRQLPGNTIYF
TRBV5-3 CARSRHFKTREKLFF
TRBV25-1 CASSGLQGPLYEQYF
TRBV5-1 CASSLGTQNTEAFF
TRBV7-2 CASSFGGLNSPLHF
TRBV11-3 CASGAGPGTAQETQYF
TRBV30 CAWSTGQGIPNQPQHF
TRBV7-9 CASSLALSFNYGYTF
TRBV18 CASSPTPSSYEQYF
TRBV25-1 CASRDSQGQYF